The clone carrying this T cell receptor (beta chain) has only a few counts. These data belong to a study of long-term antiretroviral therapy in people with HIV. It was version v3.0 of the immunoSEQ assay that was run at survey level. Here immunoSEQ multiplex PCR was the method, and the copy in TCRdb shows in-frame clones only, minus some. This sample has 20,000 or so clones, with more than 65% found just once. V dropped 5 bases and J dropped 6 bases, with 13 bases sitting between them. Germline V gene data show CDR1 as SEHNR and CDR2 as FQNEAQ (reference sequence). The CDR3 runs to 13 residues. This TCR came from a woman aged 45-59 years with HIV. The rearrangement uses TRBV7-9 and TRBJ1-2; D remains unclear. The sample here was unsorted PBMCs, taken 0.5 years before starting antiretroviral therapy. The CDR3 spells CASSPHTRDGYTF. The CDR3 DNA reads TGTGCCAGCAGCCCGCATACTCGGGATGGCTACACCTTC.